The 6 T cell receptor beta chains below come from one sample, sequenced in a study of CD8+CD57+ T cells in acquired aplastic anemia. Patients who underwent sequencing had shown CD8+CD57+ cell expansion by flow cytometry. According to the study, genomic DNA was the template for TCR beta VDJ and CDR3 profiling. TCRdb processed the reads anew with MiXCR; each CDR3 protein has one entry. This table holds about 180,000 distinct CDR3 sequences, roughly 65% found once. The sample was sorted CD4+, CD8+, or CD8+CD57+ T cells (not recorded which) from PBMCs. The origin of the receptors is a human donor with aplastic anemia.

This clonotype was found a few times. CDR3 in amino acids: CSALDGMNTEAFF. The CDR3 DNA reads TGCAGTGCCCTCGACGGTATGAACACTGAAGCTTTCTTT. The V gene is TRBV20-1, the J gene TRBJ1-1; D is undetermined. Trimming stripped 6 bases from V and 0 bases from J, with 11 bases between. CDR3 length: 13 amino acids. Per germline, CDR1 DFQATT and CDR2 SNEGSKA (reference sequence).

The chain combines TRBV20-1 with TRBJ2-5; unclear D gene. Between the trimmed V and J ends, which lost 2 bases and 5 bases, there was a span of 3 bases. This CDR3 region has 10 residues. The germline CDR1 and CDR2 sequences are DFQATT and SNEGSKA (reference sequence). The chain's CDR3 is CSARFETQYF. The DNA of the CDR3 is TGCAGTGCTAGATTTGAGACCCAGTACTTC.

V usage is TRBV7-3 and J usage is TRBJ2-7; TRBD1 is a possible D gene (5 bases). Germline values: CDR1 SGHTA, CDR2 FQGTGA. This CDR3 comprises 15 residues. V was clipped by 1 base and J by 0 bases, with 10 bases between them. The CDR3 DNA reads TGTGCCAGCAGCTTAATGACAGCATCCTCCTACGAGCAGTACTTC. The encoded protein is CASSLMTASSYEQYF. The full variable domain, in which reference TRBV7-3 and TRBJ2-7 provide the parts outside the CDR3, is GAGVSQTPSNKVTEKGKYVELRCDPISGHTALYWYRQSLGQGPEFLIYFQGTGAADDSGLPNDRFFAVRPEGSVSTLKIQRTERGDSAVYLCASSLMTASSYEQYFGPGTRLTVT.

This clonotype was found a few times. This chain connects TRBV2 to TRBJ1-5; 7 bases are shared with TRBD1. The CDR3 is 14 amino acids. The germline CDR1 and CDR2 sequences are SNHLY and FYNNEI. V gave up 4 bases and J gave up 3 bases; unmatched junction bases: 3. Written as DNA, the CDR3 is TGTGCCAGCAGTGGAACAGGGGCCAATCAGCCCCAGCATTTT. Translating it yields CASSGTGANQPQHF.

The CDR3 DNA reads TGTGCCAGCAGCACAGGGGAGGCTATAGGGCTAAGCGATCAGCCCCAGCATTTT. Encoded protein: CASSTGEAIGLSDQPQHF. This chain links TRBV7-6 with TRBJ1-5; 7 positions match TRBD1. Germline trimming cut 5 bases from V and 5 bases from J; bases unmatched to any gene: 18. Germline V lookup: CDR1 SGHVS, CDR2 FNYEAQ. CDR3 length equals 18 residues.

This clonotype was detected ten times or more. The genes are TRBV2 and TRBJ2-3, with 13 bases fitting TRBD2. Germline assignment: CDR1 SNHLY and CDR2 FYNNEI. The V and J ends lost 7 bases and 2 bases, in that order; junction bases with no gene match: 3. The CDR3 loop spans 15 amino acids. Here the CDR3 DNA reads TGTGCCAGCACACTAGCGGGGGGGGTCACAGATACGCAGTATTTT. Its protein product is CASTLAGGVTDTQYF.